Listed below are T cell receptor beta chains from one sample, sequenced in a study of T-cell memory formation after mild COVID-19. MiXCR, applied by TCRdb to the 5' RACE reads, yields one record per CDR3 protein. In the table there are 410,000 or so distinct CDR3 sequences, around 22% of which are singletons. Sequenced: PBMCs or a T cell subset sorted from them (not recorded which). The receptor source for this set is an adult woman who had mild COVID-19 (a few samples of this study predate the infection). Cell type and time point are not known. The CDR3 runs from the conserved cysteine through the conserved F or W. The D gene is left open where the match is weak. Rows may omit the clone size; those that give it use once, few, many or a size class.

d_call clone_size j_call v_call cdr3_nt cdr3_aa
TRBD1 NA TRBJ1-1 TRBV3-1 TGTGCCAGCAGCCAAGATGGCGGGACAGGGAACACTGAAGCTTTCTTT CASSQDGGTGNTEAFF
NA NA TRBJ2-1 TRBV11-3 TGTGCCACTGGGGAGGTTGAGCAGTTCTTC CATGEVEQFF
TRBD1 few TRBJ2-1 TRBV7-9 TGTGCCAGCAGCTTGGGGACAGGGTACCACAATGAGCAGTTCTTC CASSLGTGYHNEQFF
TRBD2 few TRBJ2-2 TRBV6-5 TGTGCCAGCAGTTACTCTGGGACTAGCGGCTACGTCGGGGAGCTGTTTTTT CASSYSGTSGYVGELFF
TRBD1 NA TRBJ2-6 TRBV2 TGTGCCAGCAGTGAAAGGGGGACAGGGATTTCTGGGGCCAACGTCCTGACTTTC CASSERGTGISGANVLTF
TRBD1 NA TRBJ1-1 TRBV18 TGTGCCAGCTCACAGGGACAGCACCTTGAAGCTTTCTTT CASSQGQHLEAFF
TRBD1 NA TRBJ1-6 TRBV9 TGTGCCAGCAGCCCCAGATCGGGACAGGGAGCGTCACCCCTCCACTTT CASSPRSGQGASPLHF
NA NA TRBJ2-6 TRBV4-1 TGCGCCAGCAGCCAAGTTCCCGGCAATTCTGGGGCCAACGTCCTGACTTTC CASSQVPGNSGANVLTF
TRBD2 few TRBJ2-1 TRBV3-1 TGTGCCAGCAGCCAGAGGACGGGAGGTTTCCACAATGAGCAGTTCTTC CASSQRTGGFHNEQFF
TRBD2 NA TRBJ2-1 TRBV9 TGTGCCAGCAGCGAAGGACTAGCGGGGGGTTACAATGAGCAGTTCTTC CASSEGLAGGYNEQFF
NA few TRBJ2-7 TRBV9 TGTGCCAGCAGCGTATCACCCAATTCCTACGAGCAGTACTTC CASSVSPNSYEQYF
TRBD2 NA TRBJ2-7 TRBV4-3 TGCGCCAGCAGCCAAAAGCTAACGGGACTAGCGGCTTTCGAGCAGTACTTC CASSQKLTGLAAFEQYF
TRBD2 NA TRBJ2-7 TRBV29-1 TGCAGCGTTGAAGACCCGACTAGCGGGGGAACCTACGAGCAGTACTTC CSVEDPTSGGTYEQYF
TRBD2 NA TRBJ2-2 TRBV30 TGTGCCTGGAGTCGTCGAAGCGGGAGTGGTGAGCTGTTTTTT CAWSRRSGSGELFF
TRBD2 few TRBJ2-5 TRBV30 TGTGCCTGGAGTACTCGTAGGACTAGCGGGGCACAAGAGACCCAGTACTTC CAWSTRRTSGAQETQYF
TRBD1 NA TRBJ2-7 TRBV12-5 TGTGCTAGTGGTTTTCCGGAATGGGACAGGGGAACCTCCTACGAGCAGTACTTC CASGFPEWDRGTSYEQYF
NA NA TRBJ2-5 TRBV20-1 TGCAGTGCTAGAGAGGGCAGGAGATTCCAAGAGACCCAGTACTTC CSAREGRRFQETQYF
TRBD2 NA TRBJ2-7 TRBV3-1 TGTGCCAGCACTCAAAGCGGGGGCGAGCAGTACTTC CASTQSGGEQYF
NA many TRBJ2-3 TRBV4-1 TGCGCCAGCAGCCAGACAGCAGTTTTTACAGATACGCAGTATTTT CASSQTAVFTDTQYF
NA few TRBJ2-7 TRBV5-1 TGCGCCAGCAGCTTGGTAACAGTCTCCTACGAGCAGTACTTC CASSLVTVSYEQYF
NA NA TRBJ1-1 TRBV18 TGTGCCAGCTCACCACCCTTGCAGGGTCCGAGCACTGAAGCTTTCTTT CASSPPLQGPSTEAFF
TRBD2 few TRBJ2-7 TRBV7-9 TGTGCCAGCAGCCCACCGGGGGGGGCCTACGAGCAGTACTTC CASSPPGGAYEQYF
NA NA TRBJ2-3 TRBV5-5 TGTGCCAGCAGCGGGGAGGGGGGCTCTCTGACAGATACGCAGTATTTT CASSGEGGSLTDTQYF
NA many TRBJ2-7 TRBV7-9 TGTGCCAGCAGCTTGGTTGGACCCTACGAGCAGTACTTC CASSLVGPYEQYF
TRBD2 NA TRBJ2-7 TRBV9 TGTGCCAGCAGCGCTAGCGGGGGCCCTTACGAGCAGTACTTC CASSASGGPYEQYF
TRBD1 few TRBJ1-5 TRBV5-6 TGTGCCAGCAGCAGGGGGACAGCGAGCCAGCCCCAGCATTTT CASSRGTASQPQHF
NA NA TRBJ1-1 TRBV15 TGTGCCACCGTCCAGGGGACAATAAACACTGAAGCTTTCTTT CATVQGTINTEAFF
TRBD2 NA TRBJ2-5 TRBV24-1 TGTGCCACCAGTGATTCGGCTGGAATAGCGGGAGTCGAGACCCAGTACTTC CATSDSAGIAGVETQYF
NA NA TRBJ2-1 TRBV27 TGTGCCAGCAAGCGGGACAGCCACAATGAGCAGTTCTTC CASKRDSHNEQFF
NA once TRBJ1-1 TRBV2 TGTGCCAGCAGAGAGGGCACTGAAGCTTTCTTT CASREGTEAFF
TRBD2 NA TRBJ2-1 TRBV4-1 TGCGCCAGCAGCCCCCTATATGGCGGGGGGGGAAATGAGCAGTTCTTC CASSPLYGGGGNEQFF
NA NA TRBJ2-7 TRBV29-1 TGCAGCGCCAGGTGGGAGGGGGAGTATTACGAGCAGTACTTC CSARWEGEYYEQYF
NA NA TRBJ2-2 TRBV29-1 TGCAGCGTCGAGGGACAAGCGAACACCGGGGAGCTGTTTTTT CSVEGQANTGELFF
NA NA TRBJ2-2 TRBV24-1 TGTGCCACCAGTGATTTGCGTTCACAGGGAAGCGCCGGGGAGCTGTTTTTT CATSDLRSQGSAGELFF
TRBD1 NA TRBJ1-6 TRBV6-5 TGTGCCAGCAGCGGGGGACAGTCGATTAATTCACCCCTCCACTTT CASSGGQSINSPLHF
NA NA TRBJ1-6 TRBV7-2 TGTGCCAGCAGTCCTAGTGGTAGCAATAATTCACCCCTCCACTTT CASSPSGSNNSPLHF
TRBD1 few TRBJ2-7 TRBV5-6 TGTGCCAGCAGCTCGGACAGGGCCGAGCAGTACTTC CASSSDRAEQYF
NA NA TRBJ2-1 TRBV20-1 TGCAGTGCTAGAGATCATTCTAGTTTCGATGAGCAGTTCTTC CSARDHSSFDEQFF
TRBD1 NA TRBJ2-1 TRBV12-3/TRBV12-4 TGTGCCAGCAGTAGACCTACAGGGGGGAATAATGAGCAGTTCTTC CASSRPTGGNNEQFF
NA NA TRBJ2-7 TRBV7-2 TGTGCCAGCAGCTTAGTACAGGACCACGAGCAGTACTTC CASSLVQDHEQYF
TRBD1 NA TRBJ2-1 TRBV2 TGTGCCACCGGGCCGGGACAGGCCACAAATGAGCAGTTCTTC CATGPGQATNEQFF
NA NA TRBJ2-6 TRBV2 TGTGCCAGCACCCACTCTGGGGCCAACGTCCTGACTTTC CASTHSGANVLTF
TRBD2 few TRBJ2-1 TRBV9 TGTGCCAGCAGCGCCCCGACTAGCGGGAGATACAATGAGCAGTTCTTC CASSAPTSGRYNEQFF
TRBD1 few TRBJ1-6 TRBV7-9 TGTGCCAGCAGCCCACGCCGGATCGGGACAGCGCCAAATTCACCCCTCCACTTT CASSPRRIGTAPNSPLHF
TRBD1 few TRBJ1-6 TRBV14 TGTGCCAGCAGCCAACACCGGGACAGGCCCAGCTCACCCCTCCACTTT CASSQHRDRPSSPLHF
NA NA TRBJ2-6 TRBV5-1 TGCGCCAGCAGCTCTTTGAGGGGGGCCAACGTCCTGACTTTC CASSSLRGANVLTF
NA NA TRBJ2-1 TRBV24-1 TGTGCCACCAGTGATTCGGACCTTGGGGGCAATGAGCAGTTCTTC CATSDSDLGGNEQFF
NA few TRBJ2-3 TRBV9 TGTGCCAGCAGCGCCGCGGGACTTACTAAAACAGATACGCAGTATTTT CASSAAGLTKTDTQYF
NA few TRBJ1-4 TRBV30 TGTGCCTGCGGGACTTCGGTAGATGAAAAACTGTTTTTT CACGTSVDEKLFF
NA NA TRBJ1-5 TRBV7-9 TGTGCCAGCAGCACTCACAGCAGGGATAGCAATCAGCCCCAGCATTTT CASSTHSRDSNQPQHF
NA NA TRBJ2-7 TRBV11-3 TGTGCCAGCAGCTTCACAGGGACCTCCTCCTACGAGCAGTACTTC CASSFTGTSSYEQYF
NA NA TRBJ1-1 TRBV29-1 TGCAGCGTTCAGCAGGGGTTGGCGGGCACTGAAGCTTTCTTT CSVQQGLAGTEAFF